These 20 T cell receptor beta chains originate from one sample sequenced in a study of blood T cell repertoires in COVID-19. Some clones are missing from TCRdb's copy, which holds only in-frame ones; the method was immunoSEQ multiplex PCR. Among some 80,000 clones listed, around 87% were seen once. Sequenced: peripheral blood. The source is an older man with active or convalescent COVID-19.

The chain combines TRBV2 with TRBJ2-2; weak D call: TRBD2 (5 bases). The CDR3 contains 16 residues. Trimming cost V 8 bases and J 8 bases, with 24 bases left between them. Per the germline V gene, CDR1 is SNHLY and CDR2 is FYNNEI. The CDR3 sequence is CASQPTMGALGGELFF. In DNA, the CDR3 is TGTGCCAGCCAACCGACGATGGGAGCCCTAGGAGGGGAGCTGTTTTTT.

This clone was detected only once. The V and J genes are TRBV2 and TRBJ2-4; 8 bases are a match to TRBD1. CDR1 is SNHLY, CDR2 FYNNEI, per germline. V dropped 8 bases and J dropped 1; count of bases not matched to a gene: 4. The CDR3 consists of 14 residues. The DNA of the CDR3 is TGTGCCAGCCGTCAGGGGGCGGCCAAAAACATTCAGTACTTC. It encodes CASRQGAAKNIQYF.

The rearrangement joins TRBV2 to TRBJ2-5, with a tentative D call TRBD2 (7 bases). V dropped 8 bases and J dropped 6 bases, with 22 bases sitting between them. CDR1 and CDR2 from the germline V gene are SNHLY and FYNNEI. The CDR3 is 15 residues long. The CDR3 nucleotides are TGTGCCAGCGAGGGAGTGAGGCGGGGGCAAAAGACCCAGTACTTC. Its protein is CASEGVRRGQKTQYF.

The chain couples TRBV28 to TRBJ1-5; D is perhaps TRBD1 (5 bases). The germline V gene has CDR1 MDHEN and CDR2 SYDVKM. V lost 6 bases to trimming and J lost 5 bases, with 23 bases between them. CDR3 length: 17 amino acids. This CDR3 is CASRTLITKGLDQPQHF. Written as DNA, the CDR3 is TGTGCCAGCAGGACATTAATCACGAAGGGGTTAGATCAGCCCCAGCATTTT.

The sample holds one count of this clone. The gene calls are TRBV9 and TRBJ2-2; 12 positions agree with TRBD2. Trimming at V came to 7 bases and at J to 4 bases, leaving 2 bases not matched to a gene. The CDR3 contains 14 residues. The germline gives CDR1 SGDLS, CDR2 YYNGEE. CDR3 sequence: CASGGLAGTGELFF. CDR3 coding DNA: TGTGCCAGCGGGGGACTAGCGGGCACCGGGGAGCTGTTTTTT.

V usage is TRBV6-6 and J usage is TRBJ2-5; D is possibly TRBD2 (6 bases). V was pared by 3 bases and J by 5 bases, with 16 bases between. Germline V gene sequence: CDR1 MNHNY, CDR2 SVGAGI (reference sequence). The CDR3 is 15 amino acids. This CDR3 is CASSYRAIRGETQYF. As DNA, the CDR3 is TGTGCCAGCAGTTATAGAGCGATACGGGGGGAGACCCAGTACTTC.

This chain joins TRBV7-2 and TRBJ2-2; possible D gene TRBD2, 5 bases. Trimming left V 5 bases short and J 8 bases short, with 12 bases between. The length of the CDR3 is 13 residues. Germline loops: CDR1 SGHTA, CDR2 FQGNSA. The CDR3 DNA reads as TGTGCCAGCAGCCGGAGGTTAACTGGGGAGCTGTTTTTT. This sequence encodes CASSRRLTGELFF.

The rearrangement uses TRBV5-1 and TRBJ1-3; D is possibly TRBD1 (5 bases). CDR1 and CDR2 from the germline V gene are SGHRS and YFSETQ. Trimming removed 0 bases at V and 3 bases at J, with 10 bases between. The CDR3 totals 15 residues. The CDR3 spells CASSLGTISGNTIYF. In nucleotides, the CDR3 is TGCGCCAGCAGCTTGGGGACAATCAGTGGAAACACCATATATTTT. The whole variable domain, remainder taken from reference TRBV5-1 and TRBJ1-3, is KAGVTQTPRYLIKTRGQQVTLSCSPISGHRSVSWYQQTPGQGLQFLFEYFSETQRNKGNFPGRFSGRQFSNSRSEMNVSTLELGDSALYLCASSLGTISGNTIYFGEGSWLTVV.

The gene calls are TRBV19 and TRBJ2-5, with 7 nucleotides matching TRBD2. CDR3 size: 13 residues. J was trimmed by 3 bases and V by 6 bases; bases with no gene match: 4. Germline CDR1 reads LNHDA; CDR2 reads SQIVND (reference sequence). CDR3 nucleotide sequence: TGTGCCAGTAGAACTCTAGCGGAAGAGACCCAGTACTTC. This gives the protein CASRTLAEETQYF.

The CDR3 loop reads CASSPWGGLLTDTQYF. Written as DNA, the CDR3 is TGTGCCAGCAGCCCGTGGGGGGGGCTTCTCACAGATACGCAGTATTTT. The chain joins TRBV7-9 to TRBJ2-3, with D possibly TRBD2 on 7 matching bases. With 5 bases removed from V and 2 bases from J, the gap between germline ends came to 17 bases. Germline values: CDR1 SEHNR, CDR2 FQNEAQ (reference sequence). The CDR3 has 16 residues.

The chain uses TRBV19 and TRBJ1-5; D remains ambiguous. There are 14 residues in the CDR3. CDR1 is LNHDA, CDR2 SQIVND, per germline (reference sequence). V gave up 4 bases and J gave up 4 bases, with 11 bases separating them. The CDR3 loop is CASSTPGGNQPQHF. DNA for the CDR3: TGTGCCAGTAGTACACCAGGAGGGAATCAGCCCCAGCATTTT.

This clone showed up just a few times. The chain couples TRBV28 to TRBJ1-5; tentative D call: TRBD1 (5 bases). Per germline, CDR1 MDHEN and CDR2 SYDVKM. V was trimmed by 8 bases and J by 6 bases, leaving 14 bases between them. The CDR3 spans 13 residues. The CDR3 sequence: CASRPRGIQPQHF. The CDR3 DNA reads TGTGCCAGCCGACCCCGGGGGATTCAGCCCCAGCATTTT.

J is TRBJ2-1 and V is TRBV5-5; D gene ambiguous. The CDR3 contains 14 residues. Germline V CDR1 and CDR2: SGHKS, YYEKEE (reference sequence). Trimming shortened V by 0 bases and J by 5 bases, and 9 bases separated the two germline ends. CDR3 sequence reads: CASSLAWQNNEQFF. The CDR3 DNA reads as TGTGCCAGCAGCTTGGCCTGGCAGAACAATGAGCAGTTCTTC. The variable domain in full, with the rest retrieved from reference TRBV5-5 and TRBJ2-1, is DAGVTQSPTHLIKTRGQQVTLRCSPISGHKSVSWYQQVLGQGPQFIFQYYEKEERGRGNFPDRFSARQFPNYSSELNVNALLLGDSALYLCASSLAWQNNEQFFGPGTRLTVL.

This chain connects TRBV2 to TRBJ1-1; D may be TRBD1 (5 bases). The CDR3 consists of 13 residues. Trimming took off 7 bases at V and 6 bases at J, with 15 bases between the two ends. CDR1 SNHLY and CDR2 FYNNEI come from the germline V gene. DNA for the CDR3: TGTGCCAGCACCGGGGAGGGGTTAGCTGAAGCTTTCTTT. Translated, it gives CASTGEGLAEAFF.

The chain joins TRBV12-3 or TRBV12-4 to TRBJ1-4; D gene ambiguous. The V and J ends lost 3 bases and 7 bases respectively, with 9 bases between them. This CDR3 has 13 residues. CDR3 DNA sequence: TGTGCCAGCAGTTTCTCGGTGATTGAAAAACTGTTTTTT. It specifies CASSFSVIEKLFF.

This sequence joins TRBV24-1 and TRBJ1-5; the D is unclear. Germline loops: CDR1 KGHDR, CDR2 SFDVKD. The CDR3 extends over 12 amino acids. With 2 bases removed from V and 12 bases from J, the gap between germline ends came to 10 bases. CDR3 DNA: TGTGCCACCAGTGATTCCTCGTTCCGCCAGCATTTT. Amino acids: CATSDSSFRQHF.

The chain recombines TRBV10-3 with TRBJ2-7; 7 nucleotides align to TRBD1. With 5 bases clipped from V and 5 bases from J, the junction kept 6 bases outside the gene matches. This CDR3 comprises 13 residues. Germline V gene lookup returns CDR1 ENHRY and CDR2 SYGVKD. CDR3 coding DNA: TGTGCCATCAGTAGGGACAGATCGAACGAGCAGTACGTC. As protein: CAISRDRSNEQYV.

The chain uses TRBV3-1 (or the pseudogene TRBV3-2) and TRBJ2-5; D is possibly TRBD1 (6 bases). The germline V and J ends were trimmed by 1 base and 5 bases, with 11 bases remaining between them. CDR1 and CDR2 (germline): LGHDT, YNNKEL (reference sequence). CDR3 length equals 14 residues. For the CDR3, the DNA is TGTGCCAGCAGCCAAGCGTGGCAGGGGGAGACCCAGTACTTC. Amino acid sequence: CASSQAWQGETQYF.

The chain carries TRBV6-5 and TRBJ1-1; TRBD1 matches at 8 bases. The CDR3 runs to 11 residues. J lost 8 bases, V lost 6 bases, and 2 bases had no gene match. The germline gives CDR1 MNHEY, CDR2 SVGAGI. The CDR3 protein is CASRRDREAFF. The DNA for the CDR3 is TGTGCCAGCAGACGGGACAGGGAAGCTTTCTTT.

This clone was counted only a few times. V is TRBV11-2 and J is TRBJ1-1; D ambiguous. The CDR3 extends over 13 amino acids. Germline V gene data show CDR1 as SGHAT and CDR2 as FQNNGV. Trimming took 3 bases from V and 6 from J, leaving 11 bases between them. CDR3 region: CASSFEAAPEAFF. As DNA, the CDR3 is TGTGCCAGCAGCTTTGAGGCGGCACCTGAAGCTTTCTTT.